Sequencing of this TCR beta chain was carried out in a study of blood T cell repertoires in COVID-19. CDR1 is SGHDT, CDR2 YYEEEE, per germline. There are 14 residues in the CDR3. The trim removed 1 base at V and 10 bases at J, leaving 6 bases unmatched. Assay used: immunoSEQ multiplex PCR; TCRdb lists only in-frame clones, some missing. Among roughly 70,000 clones listed, approximately 90% were seen once. Material: peripheral blood. The sequence derives from a woman between 65 and 79 years old with acute or convalescent COVID-19. The V gene is TRBV5-6, the J gene TRBJ2-7; 12 nucleotides align to TRBD1. The CDR3 region has the DNA TGTGCCAGCAGCTTGAGGGGACAGGGGGCGTTACAGTACTTC. As protein: CASSLRGQGALQYF. Supplemented by reference TRBV5-6 and TRBJ2-7, the full variable domain reads DAGVTQSPTHLIKTRGQQVTLRCSPKSGHDTVSWYQQALGQGPQFIFQYYEEEERQRGNFPDRFSGHQFPNYSSELNVNALLLGDSALYLCASSLRGQGALQYFGPGTRLTVT.